These T cell receptor beta chains were read from a single sample in a study of shared clonotypes between healthy human individuals. Produced via immunoSEQ multiplex PCR; TCRdb's table is partial and in-frame only. The sample holds around 700,000 clones; about 78% are singletons and the top ten take 1.5% to 2%. Sequencing was performed on memory CD4+ T cells sorted from blood. These receptors all come from a woman in her twenties or thirties in good health. Each CDR3 is given with its conserved first and last residue. A D gene is named only where the DNA matches it firmly. Rows give clone size only sometimes, using once, few, many, or a class for an expanded clone.

CDR3nt: TGTGCCAGCAGCTCCAGGGCTATAGGGAAGGTAGATAGTGGCTACACCTTC
CDR3aa: CASSSRAIGKVDSGYTF
abundance: -
v_gene: TRBV11-2
d_gene: -
j_gene: TRBJ1-2

CDR3nt: TGTGCCAGTAGTGTTCTGAGGGCCAACGTCCTGACTTTC
CDR3aa: CASSVLRANVLTF
abundance: -
v_gene: TRBV19
d_gene: -
j_gene: TRBJ2-6

CDR3nt: TGTGCCAGCAGTTCGACAGGGTACACCGGGGAGCTGTTTTTT
CDR3aa: CASSSTGYTGELFF
abundance: once
v_gene: TRBV28
d_gene: TRBD1
j_gene: TRBJ2-2

CDR3nt: TGTGCCAGCAGCCCCAACCCAGGGGGCATGGATGGAAACACCATATATTTT
CDR3aa: CASSPNPGGMDGNTIYF
abundance: -
v_gene: TRBV4-2
d_gene: TRBD1
j_gene: TRBJ1-3

CDR3nt: TGTGCCAGCAGTTCCTTAACTCTTGGGACAGCAGATGGCTACACCTTC
CDR3aa: CASSSLTLGTADGYTF
abundance: many
v_gene: TRBV27
d_gene: TRBD1
j_gene: TRBJ1-2

CDR3nt: TGTGCCTCCACCCGTCGCCAAGCCCCCTACGAGCAGTACTTC
CDR3aa: CASTRRQAPYEQYF
abundance: once
v_gene: TRBV28
d_gene: -
j_gene: TRBJ2-7

CDR3nt: TGTGCCAGCAGCCCTTCGGGCGACAGGGGTATCCAGCCCCAGCATTTT
CDR3aa: CASSPSGDRGIQPQHF
abundance: once
v_gene: TRBV4-2
d_gene: TRBD1
j_gene: TRBJ1-5

CDR3nt: TGTGCCAGCAGTCTTGGACAGCCGACCTATGGCTACACCTTC
CDR3aa: CASSLGQPTYGYTF
abundance: -
v_gene: TRBV6-5
d_gene: -
j_gene: TRBJ1-2

CDR3nt: TGCGCCAGCAGCTTTGCCGGGACCATAAACACCGGGGAGCTGTTTTTT
CDR3aa: CASSFAGTINTGELFF
abundance: many
v_gene: TRBV5-1
d_gene: -
j_gene: TRBJ2-2

CDR3nt: TGTGCCAGCAGCCGGGCTGGTGCGACGGGGGGCTACACCTTC
CDR3aa: CASSRAGATGGYTF
abundance: few
v_gene: TRBV5-4
d_gene: -
j_gene: TRBJ1-2

CDR3nt: TGTGCCATCAGTGATTGGGACAGGGGATACGGGGGCTACACCTTC
CDR3aa: CAISDWDRGYGGYTF
abundance: many
v_gene: TRBV10-3
d_gene: TRBD1
j_gene: TRBJ1-2

CDR3nt: TGTGCCAGCGCAGCGTCCTCCTGGGATACGCAGTATTTT
CDR3aa: CASAASSWDTQYF
abundance: once
v_gene: TRBV5-6
d_gene: -
j_gene: TRBJ2-3

CDR3nt: TGTGCCAGCAGCTTATTACCGGGACAGCAAATACGCACAGATACGCAGTATTTT
CDR3aa: CASSLLPGQQIRTDTQYF
abundance: few
v_gene: TRBV11-2
d_gene: TRBD1
j_gene: TRBJ2-3

CDR3nt: TGCACCAGCAGTTGGCTTGTGCGAAAGACCTATGGCTACACCTTC
CDR3aa: CTSSWLVRKTYGYTF
abundance: -
v_gene: TRBV1
d_gene: -
j_gene: TRBJ1-2

CDR3nt: TGTGCCAGCAGCTCCCAACGAGACAGTTACGAGCAGTACTTC
CDR3aa: CASSSQRDSYEQYF
abundance: -
v_gene: TRBV7-2
d_gene: -
j_gene: TRBJ2-7

CDR3nt: TGTGCCAGCTCTGCGGGACCGCCCCGATCCTATGGCTACACCTTC
CDR3aa: CASSAGPPRSYGYTF
abundance: many
v_gene: TRBV18
d_gene: -
j_gene: TRBJ1-2

CDR3nt: TGTGCCAGCAGTCCCCAACGAGGGGGCTACGAGCAGTACTTC
CDR3aa: CASSPQRGGYEQYF
abundance: once
v_gene: TRBV28
d_gene: -
j_gene: TRBJ2-7

CDR3nt: TGTGCCAGCAGTCCCCGGCGGGGGCAGGGGGATACGCAGTATTTT
CDR3aa: CASSPRRGQGDTQYF
abundance: -
v_gene: TRBV6-6
d_gene: -
j_gene: TRBJ2-3

CDR3nt: TGTGCCAGCAGCCCAAGGACCGACGCTAACTATGGCTACACCTTC
CDR3aa: CASSPRTDANYGYTF
abundance: -
v_gene: TRBV5-4
d_gene: -
j_gene: TRBJ1-2

CDR3nt: TGTGCCAGCAGTGGAAATCGTCGGGAGACCCAGTACTTC
CDR3aa: CASSGNRRETQYF
abundance: -
v_gene: TRBV6-1
d_gene: -
j_gene: TRBJ2-5

CDR3nt: TGTGCCAGCAGCAAACTAGCGGGAGCCTTCACAGATACGCAGTATTTT
CDR3aa: CASSKLAGAFTDTQYF
abundance: -
v_gene: TRBV5-5
d_gene: TRBD2
j_gene: TRBJ2-3

CDR3nt: TGTGCCAGCAGCCCGGGTACAGGAGCTAACTATGGCTACACCTTC
CDR3aa: CASSPGTGANYGYTF
abundance: few
v_gene: TRBV28
d_gene: -
j_gene: TRBJ1-2

CDR3nt: TGTGCCAGCAGCTTACTCCCTGAGAACACTGAAGCTTTCTTT
CDR3aa: CASSLLPENTEAFF
abundance: -
v_gene: TRBV7-9
d_gene: -
j_gene: TRBJ1-1

CDR3nt: TGCGCCAGCAGCTTGGCCGTGGCGGGAGGTCTAGATACGCAGTATTTT
CDR3aa: CASSLAVAGGLDTQYF
abundance: -
v_gene: TRBV5-1
d_gene: TRBD2
j_gene: TRBJ2-3

CDR3nt: TGTGCCAGCACAGGGGGCGAGTTTCAGCCCCAGCATTTT
CDR3aa: CASTGGEFQPQHF
abundance: -
v_gene: TRBV28
d_gene: TRBD1
j_gene: TRBJ1-5

CDR3nt: TGTGCCAGCAGCGTCTCAGGTCCCTACAATGAGCAGTTCTTC
CDR3aa: CASSVSGPYNEQFF
abundance: -
v_gene: TRBV7-6
d_gene: -
j_gene: TRBJ2-1

CDR3nt: TGTGCCAGTACCAATCAAAGGGGGTATGGGGCTTTCTTT
CDR3aa: CASTNQRGYGAFF
abundance: -
v_gene: TRBV19
d_gene: -
j_gene: TRBJ1-1

CDR3nt: TGTGCCAGCAGCTTAGCGGGACTAGCCGCCGCAGAAAAGGACCAGTACTTC
CDR3aa: CASSLAGLAAAEKDQYF
abundance: -
v_gene: TRBV7-2
d_gene: TRBD2
j_gene: TRBJ2-5

CDR3nt: TGTGCCTGGACTCGGGAGTTCGGCACCGGGGAGCTGTTTTTT
CDR3aa: CAWTREFGTGELFF
abundance: once
v_gene: TRBV30
d_gene: -
j_gene: TRBJ2-2